A single sample is the source of the 6 T cell receptor beta chains below, sequenced in a study of Ad26.COV2.S vaccination and SARS-CoV-2 variants. Stated treatment: approximately 18 received Ad26.COV2.S at low or high dose, single or two shots; 5 received placebo; per-sample allocation not given. Day 63 after the first injection of vaccine or placebo was the sampling time. Produced via immunoSEQ multiplex PCR; TCRdb's table is partial and in-frame only. The profile shows hundreds of thousands of clones, 70% to 90% of them singletons. The material sequenced was peripheral blood, taken in a trial of Ad26.COV2.S vaccine versus placebo. Receptors were obtained from a person between 18 and 60 years old who received the Ad26.COV2.S COVID-19 vaccine or a placebo.

The chain combines TRBV6-4 with TRBJ2-1, with a possible D match to TRBD2 (7 bases). The V and J ends lost 8 bases and 10 bases respectively, with 21 bases between them. This CDR3 has 14 amino acids. Germline assignment: CDR1 MRHNA and CDR2 SNTAGT. CDR3 DNA: TGTGCCAGCTCTCGGGGGGCCTCAGCGGAGGAGCAGTTCTTC. Its protein product is CASSRGASAEEQFF.

V gene TRBV7-8 combines with J gene TRBJ1-1; TRBD1 is a possible D gene (6 bases). The CDR3 extends over 15 amino acids. Trimming shortened V by 1 base and J by 0 bases, and 9 bases separated the two germline ends. Germline V lookup: CDR1 SGHVS, CDR2 FQNEAQ. The CDR3 nucleotides read TGTGCCAGCAGCTTAGGAGGGGGATTGAACACTGAAGCTTTCTTT. It translates to CASSLGGGLNTEAFF.

V usage is TRBV4-3 and J usage is TRBJ2-2; no firm D call. CDR1 is LGHNA and CDR2 is YSLEER in the germline V gene. Trimming pared 0 bases from V and 5 bases from J, leaving 4 bases between. The CDR3 sequence is 13 residues long. The CDR3 sequence is CASSQDSTGELFF. In DNA, the CDR3 is TGCGCCAGCAGCCAAGATTCTACCGGGGAGCTGTTTTTT.

This chain connects TRBV5-1 to TRBJ1-2; the D gene is possibly TRBD1 (5 bases). Looked up from germline, CDR1 is SGHRS and CDR2 is YFSETQ. The CDR3 has 15 residues. V lost 0 bases and J 3 bases, leaving 12 bases between the germline ends. The CDR3 DNA sequence: TGCGCCAGCAGCTTGGCGACAGAACCGTACTATGGCTACACCTTC. Protein sequence: CASSLATEPYYGYTF.

The rearrangement links TRBV30 to TRBJ1-5; D might be TRBD1 (5 bases). The CDR3 spans 15 residues. The ends were cut back, 3 bases at V and 2 bases at J, with 14 bases in the middle. Germline V gene data show CDR1 as GTSNPN and CDR2 as SVGIG (reference sequence). CDR3 protein: CAWSVQGTGNQPQHF. As DNA, the CDR3 is TGTGCCTGGAGCGTCCAGGGAACGGGCAATCAGCCCCAGCATTTT.

The chain carries TRBV7-6 and TRBJ2-6, with TRBD1 matching over 8 bases. Germline assignment: CDR1 SGHVS and CDR2 FNYEAQ. This CDR3 has 20 residues. V was clipped by 5 bases and J by 0 bases; unmatched bases: 15. The CDR3 bases are TGTGCCAGCAGCGTCCAGACAGGGGAAATTACTTTCTCTGGGGCCAACGTCCTGACTTTC. As protein: CASSVQTGEITFSGANVLTF. Full variable domain (missing parts from reference TRBV7-6 and TRBJ2-6): GAGVSQSPRYKVTKRGQDVALRCDPISGHVSLYWYRQALGQGPEFLTYFNYEAQQDKSGLPNDRFSAERPEGSISTLTIQRTEQRDSAMYRCASSVQTGEITFSGANVLTFGAGSRLTVL.